Listed below are T cell receptor beta chains from one sample, sequenced in a study of blood T cell repertoires in COVID-19. Profiling relied on immunoSEQ multiplex PCR, and the TCRdb table lists in-frame clones only, not all of them. The sample contains some 140,000 clones, around 82% of which appear only once. Sequencing was carried out using peripheral blood. These receptors came from a man aged 55 to 70 with COVID-19, enrolled during active disease. Both conserved end residues are part of each CDR3. The D gene is left open where the match is weak. Clone size appears in some rows only: once, few, many, or a class for an expanded clone.

. TRBD1 TRBJ2-1 TRBV24-1 TGTGCCACCAGTGACCTTGGACAGGGGCCCTGGGGGCGGTTCTTC CATSDLGQGPWGRFF
few TRBD2 TRBJ2-1 TRBV6-5 TGTGCCAGCAGTTCACTAGCGGGGGGGCTCAATGAGCAGTTCTTC CASSSLAGGLNEQFF
. . TRBJ1-2 TRBV11-3 TGTGCCAGCAGTATCAAAAGGGGTCAGGGCAACTATGGCTACACCTTC CASSIKRGQGNYGYTF
. . TRBJ1-6 TRBV5-1 TGCGCCAGCAGCTTGGGCGACATGAATTCACCCCTCCACTTT CASSLGDMNSPLHF
. TRBD1 TRBJ2-2 TRBV5-5 TGTGCCAGCAGCTTGTGGGACAGGGTCGTCCCGTCGAACACCGGGGAGCTGTTTTTT CASSLWDRVVPSNTGELFF
. TRBD2 TRBJ2-2 TRBV11-3 TGTGCCAGCAGCCCCCGGGGGGCGAACACCGGGGAGCTGTTTTTT CASSPRGANTGELFF
. . TRBJ2-3 TRBV5-1 TGCGCCAGCAGCCCCGGGGGAAGCTTTACAGATACGCAGTATTTT CASSPGGSFTDTQYF
. TRBD1 TRBJ1-1 TRBV7-8 TGTGCCAGCAGTAGACCGGGACAGGGGAACACTGAAGCTTTCTTT CASSRPGQGNTEAFF
. . TRBJ1-1 TRBV9 TGTGCCAGCAGCGTAGGGGGCAGGAGAAACACTGAAGCTTTCTTT CASSVGGRRNTEAFF
. TRBD2 TRBJ2-7 TRBV18 TGTGCCAGCTCACCAAAGCGGGGGGGAAGCTCCTACGAGCAGTACTTC CASSPKRGGSSYEQYF
. . TRBJ1-2 TRBV7-2 TGTGCCAGCAGCGGACAGCTTAACTATGGCTACACCTTC CASSGQLNYGYTF
. . TRBJ2-7 TRBV12-3/TRBV12-4 TGTGCCAGCAGATTTACAGGGCTCTACGAGCAGTACTTC CASRFTGLYEQYF
. TRBD2 TRBJ2-2 TRBV19 TGTGCCAGTAGTGATGAGCGGGGGGACTACACCGGGGAGCTGTTTTTT CASSDERGDYTGELFF
. TRBD1 TRBJ1-4 TRBV4-2 TGTGCCAGCAGCCAACAATACAGGGGGGCGACTAATGAAAAACTGTTTTTT CASSQQYRGATNEKLFF
once TRBD1 TRBJ1-5 TRBV6-2/TRBV6-3 TGTGCCAGCAGTTTTTCGCAGGGGGCGTATAGCAATCAGCCCCAGCATTTT CASSFSQGAYSNQPQHF
. . TRBJ1-2 TRBV19 TGTGCCAGTAGTACCTCGTCGGGGGGCGGCTATGGCTACACCTTC CASSTSSGGGYGYTF
once . TRBJ1-6 TRBV12-3/TRBV12-4 TGTGCCAGCAGCGGGAGTTCACCCCTCCACTTT CASSGSSPLHF
. . TRBJ1-5 TRBV30 TGTGCCTGGAGCAAGACCGGGAACAATAATCAGCCCCAGCATTTT CAWSKTGNNNQPQHF
. . TRBJ1-2 TRBV18 TGTGCCAGCTCACCACTCAGGGACACCCCCACCTCTAACTATGGCTACACCTTC CASSPLRDTPTSNYGYTF
. . TRBJ1-1 TRBV7-2 TGTGCCAGCAGCACCACACAGGGAGTAAACACTGAAGCTTTCTTT CASSTTQGVNTEAFF
. TRBD2 TRBJ2-1 TRBV3-1/TRBV3-2 TGTGCCAGCAGCCACCCACTAGCGGGAGAGGGGGAGCAGTTCTTC CASSHPLAGEGEQFF
. . TRBJ1-1 TRBV5-8 TGTGCCAGCAGCTTTTCAGGGGTGAACACTGAAGCTTTCTTT CASSFSGVNTEAFF
. . TRBJ1-4 TRBV5-1 TGCGCCAGCAGCTCTGTCCCCGGGGGGGGTGAAAAACTGTTTTTT CASSSVPGGGEKLFF
. . TRBJ1-1 TRBV19 TGTGCCAGTAGGCAGGGTGGATTCACTGAAGCTTTCTTT CASRQGGFTEAFF
. . TRBJ2-5 TRBV5-4 TGTGCCAGCAGCGGGGGCGGTGGGCAAGAGACCCAGTACTTC CASSGGGGQETQYF
. . TRBJ2-7 TRBV29-1 TGCAGCGTTGGGGCCAGGGGGGACGAGCAGTACTTC CSVGARGDEQYF
. TRBD2 TRBJ2-1 TRBV24-1 TGTGCCTCGTCGGGCGGGGGGTCCTACAATGAGCAGTTCTTC CASSGGGSYNEQFF
. TRBD2 TRBJ2-7 TRBV7-2 TGTGCCAGCAGCTCCAAAACTAGCGGATTTAACTACGAGCAGTACTTC CASSSKTSGFNYEQYF
. . TRBJ2-2 TRBV11-3 TGTGCCAGCAGCTGGGGACTCACGAACACCGGGGAGCTGTTTTTT CASSWGLTNTGELFF
. TRBD1 TRBJ2-7 TRBV5-6 TGTGCCAGCAGCTTGTTTACCGGGACAGTCCACGAGCAGTACTTC CASSLFTGTVHEQYF
. TRBD2 TRBJ2-6 TRBV4-1 TGCGCCAGCAGCCAAGGGACTAGCGGGAGGACTGCGTCTGGGGCCAACGTCCTGACTTTC CASSQGTSGRTASGANVLTF